Sequencing of this T cell receptor beta chain was carried out in a study of cytomegalovirus exposure and HLA in healthy donors (dated by TCRdb to about 2017). About the study as a whole: The 666 repertoires of the first cohort and the 95 to 150 validation repertoires were produced on the same platform, according to a later analysis. The aim of the study was to test whether cataloging public T cell receptors could identify signatures of past pathogen exposure. To predict cytomegalovirus infection status, the study combined high-throughput TCR immunosequencing, statistical association of individual TCRs with disease status, and machine learning. A separate validation cohort of roughly 130 different subjects was used in addition to the 666-subject first cohort. Here is what the overall study found, with its caveats: A later analysis had no HLA typing for the validation cohort, so co-occurrence there was scored across all 120 or so repertoires. Most TCR sequences were observed very rarely across donors, whereas some public TCRs were present in many individuals. A later analysis found that TCRs clustered in the first cohort also tended to co-occur in the roughly 110 validation repertoires, with 90% to 95% of cluster scores above 0. Cytomegalovirus status was reported to be diagnosed by the classifier with high specificity and sensitivity in both the original and validation cohorts. A total of 150 or so TCR beta chains were listed by the study as associated with cytomegalovirus. In vitro tests confirmed that a few of the cytomegalovirus-associated TCR beta chains recognize cytomegalovirus antigens. The authors suggested that the approach could potentially be generalized to other disease states and immunological phenotypes.

Separate from the approximately 670-subject first cohort, the validation cohort of some 130 subjects was the group to which the donors belonged. Including cysteine and phenylalanine, the CDR3 has 15 amino acids. Only the CDR3 part of the read is kept: 45 bases, read in frame from the first base. V was cut back by 3 bases and J by 4 bases, leaving a gap of 14 bases between them. As encoded in the germline V gene, CDR1 is SGHTA while CDR2 is FQGNSA. Regarding this clone: It lacks a known antigen. Per-nucleotide qualities are absent, and no much larger clonotype sits a single base away.

Receptors were amplified or captured by the immunoSEQ multiplex PCR assay. Under the source paper's analysis protocol: A statistical classification framework was built to diagnose cytomegalovirus status from the catalog of TCR beta chain sequences. The immuneACCESS repertoire file appears here via TCRdb, limited to in-frame rearrangements. These files lack a portion of the clones; in checked studies, under half of the deficit traces to unresolved V genes, and the cause of the others is not known. V and J calls and clone size come straight from that table; D and trimming were deduced from the DNA. This sample lists about 250,000 clones; approximately 84% were detected once. The top ten constitute 12% of the sample.

The sequence links TRBV7-2 to TRBJ2-3; the D gene cannot be resolved beyond TRBD1 or TRBD2, each matching 6 bases. This clonotype was sampled from a man between 18 and 35 years old in good health and CMV-seropositive. The sequenced sample was PBMCs. The CDR3 region: CASSFSGGGPDTQYF. The DNA reads as follows: TGTGCCAGCAGCTTTAGCGGAGGGGGGCCAGATACGCAGTATTTT. The reference TRBV7-2 and TRBJ2-3 proteins fill in what lies around the CDR3, so the full variable domain reads GAGVSQSPSNKVTEKGKDVELRCDPISGHTALYWYRQSLGQGLEFLIYFQGNSAPDKSGLPSDRFSAERTGGSVSTLTIQRTQQEDSAVYLCASSFSGGGPDTQYFGPGTRLTVL.